This entry lists 14 T cell receptor beta chains sequenced from one sample in a study of T cells in tuberculosis. Only in-frame clones appear in the TCRdb table, and some are missing; sequencing was by immunoSEQ multiplex PCR. Here the sample spans about 7,700 clones, around 93% being singletons. Sample: PBMCs. The origin of the receptors is an adult with tuberculosis.

This clone has only one observation. This chain connects TRBV19 to TRBJ2-6; D remains ambiguous. Germline loops: CDR1 LNHDA, CDR2 SQIVND (reference sequence). The CDR3 has 15 amino acids. V gave up 1 base and J gave up 2 bases, with 6 bases separating them. The DNA of the CDR3 is TGTGCCAGTAGTATAGGCGAGGCTGGGGCCAACGTCCTGACTTTC. Protein sequence: CASSIGEAGANVLTF.

V is TRBV6-6 and J is TRBJ1-1; TRBD1 matches at 9 bases. CDR3 size: 13 residues. Germline CDR1 MNHNY, CDR2 SVGAGI (reference sequence). The V gene end was trimmed by 9 bases and the J gene end by 1 base; junction bases not matched to a gene: 3. The CDR3 region is CASKGQGNTEAFF. In DNA form, the CDR3 reads TGTGCCAGTAAGGGACAGGGGAACACTGAAGCTTTCTTT.

The sample holds a few counts of this clone. The chain has TRBV29-1 and TRBJ2-2; D unclear. The V end lost 1 base, the J end lost 4 bases, and 7 bases lay between the germline ends. Germline assignment: CDR1 SQVTM and CDR2 ANQGSEA. The CDR3 is 13 residues long. CDR3 in DNA: TGCAGCGTTGAAGGTATCTTCACCGGGGAGCTGTTTTTT. It translates to CSVEGIFTGELFF.

CDR3 amino acids: CASSELPFSVGEQYF. DNA of the CDR3: TGCGCCAGCAGTGAACTACCCTTTTCCGTGGGCGAGCAGTACTTC. This chain joins TRBV10-1 and TRBJ2-7; D not resolved. CDR1 WNHNN and CDR2 SYGVQD come from the germline V gene (reference sequence). The CDR3 has 15 residues. The V and J ends lost 3 bases and 6 bases respectively, with 18 bases between them.

The gene calls are TRBV19 and TRBJ1-2; 7 bases align to TRBD1. Unmatched junction bases numbered 4, after V lost 0 bases and J lost 0 bases. This CDR3 comprises 16 residues. Germline V gives CDR1 LNHDA, CDR2 SQIVND (reference sequence). CDR3 sequence: CASSIEGGSPNYGYTF. In DNA form, the CDR3 reads TGTGCCAGTAGTATAGAAGGGGGCAGTCCTAACTATGGCTACACCTTC.

V and J are TRBV5-1 and TRBJ2-5; 9 bases fit TRBD1. Germline V CDR1 and CDR2: SGHRS, YFSETQ. The CDR3 is 16 residues long. V lost 4 bases to trimming and J lost 2 bases; unmatched junction nucleotides: 9. CDR3 sequence reads: CASSPALDRGQETQYF. In nucleotides, the CDR3 is TGCGCCAGCAGCCCGGCGCTTGACAGGGGGCAAGAGACCCAGTACTTC.

The chain uses TRBV11-2 and TRBJ2-7; tentatively, D is TRBD1 (7 bases). The length of the CDR3 is 15 residues. The germline V gene has CDR1 SGHAT and CDR2 FQNNGV. Trimming removed 1 base from V and 2 bases from J, with 12 bases in between. The CDR3, as DNA: TGTGCCAGCAGCTTAGGGGCAGGGGGGACCTACGAGCAGTACTTC. Its translation: CASSLGAGGTYEQYF.

For the CDR3, the DNA is TGCGCCAGCAGCGCCCGGGACATGTCTACCGGGGAGCTGTTTTTT. Amino acid sequence: CASSARDMSTGELFF. The chain couples TRBV5-1 to TRBJ2-2, with D possibly TRBD1 on 6 matching bases. This CDR3 contains 15 residues. From germline, CDR1 is SGHRS and CDR2 YFSETQ. Trimming removed 4 bases from V and 5 bases from J, with 15 bases in between.

The chain links TRBV30 to TRBJ2-2; D unclear. The CDR3 extends over 13 amino acids. V was clipped by 3 bases and J by 3 bases, with 8 bases between them. Germline V gene sequence: CDR1 GTSNPN, CDR2 SVGIG (reference sequence). The CDR3 sequence: CAWRGFYTGELFF. The CDR3 nucleotides read TGTGCCTGGAGGGGCTTTTACACCGGGGAGCTGTTTTTT.

The V gene is TRBV13, the J gene TRBJ1-3; D is uncertain. CDR3 length equals 12 residues. Trimming removed 5 bases at V and 8 bases at J, with 10 bases between. Germline V gives CDR1 PRHDT, CDR2 FYEKMQ (reference sequence). The CDR3: CASSQQLDTIYF. The CDR3 nucleotides are TGTGCCAGCAGCCAGCAGCTAGACACCATATATTTT.

This chain uses TRBV27 with TRBJ2-1; 11 bases are shared with TRBD2. With V trimmed by 5 bases and J by 8 bases, 8 bases remained unmatched. Germline lookup yields CDR1 MNHEY and CDR2 SMNVEV (reference sequence). CDR3 length: 15 amino acids. In nucleotides, the CDR3 is TGTGCCAGCAGTCCGACTAGCGGGGTTCGGGATGAGCAGTTCTTC. Translating gives CASSPTSGVRDEQFF.

The chain is built from TRBV6-5 and TRBJ1-2, with a tentative D call TRBD1 (5 bases). The V gene's germline CDR1 is MNHEY and CDR2 SVGAGI. Trimming removed 10 bases at V and 7 bases at J, with 22 bases between. The CDR3 totals 14 residues. The CDR3 bases are TGTGCCACCGTGGGCCGGGGGATAATAGGTGGCTACACCTTC. Its protein product is CATVGRGIIGGYTF.

CDR3 nucleotides: TGTGCCAGTAGCTCCATTTCTACTGGAAACACCATATATTTT. Its protein product is CASSSISTGNTIYF. The chain couples TRBV19 to TRBJ1-3; no firm D call. The germline V gene encodes CDR1 LNHDA and CDR2 SQIVND (reference sequence). CDR3 length: 14 residues. Trimming removed 6 bases from V and 2 bases from J, with 11 bases in between.

This chain links TRBV5-1 with TRBJ2-5; a possible D gene is TRBD2 (5 bases). The germline gives CDR1 SGHRS, CDR2 YFSETQ. The CDR3 runs to 14 residues. Trimming took off 3 bases at V and 5 bases at J, with 14 bases between the two ends. CDR3 sequence (DNA): TGCGCCAGCAGCTATGACTCCGGGATCGAGACCCAGTACTTC. This sequence encodes CASSYDSGIETQYF.